Listed below are T cell receptor beta chains from one sample, sequenced in a study of cytomegalovirus exposure and HLA in healthy donors. Produced via immunoSEQ multiplex PCR; TCRdb's table is partial and in-frame only. The sample contains about 160,000 clones, roughly 80% of which appear only once. Sequencing was done on a sample of PBMCs. These receptors originate from a male donor in good health and CMV-seropositive. Both conserved end residues are part of each CDR3. Each record gives: J gene, V gene, clone size, D gene, CDR3 protein, CDR3 DNA. The D gene is left open where the match is weak. Clone size is not always given. Where it is, it says once, few, many or a class for expanded clones.

J: TRBJ1-1
V: TRBV5-1
size: once
D: NA
CDR3: CASSLVSENTEAFF
DNA: TGCGCCAGCAGCTTGGTGTCAGAGAACACTGAAGCTTTCTTT

J: TRBJ2-7
V: TRBV5-1
size: once
D: TRBD1
CDR3: CASSASGTGGNEQYF
DNA: TGCGCCAGCAGCGCCTCCGGGACAGGGGGCAACGAGCAGTACTTC

J: TRBJ2-7
V: TRBV9
size: NA
D: NA
CDR3: CASSVGGSGSYEQYF
DNA: TGTGCCAGCAGCGTAGGAGGGTCGGGCTCCTACGAGCAGTACTTC

J: TRBJ1-1
V: TRBV18
size: NA
D: NA
CDR3: CASSPGQVGNTEAFF
DNA: TGTGCCAGCTCACCAGGTCAGGTTGGCAACACTGAAGCTTTCTTT

J: TRBJ1-5
V: TRBV7-8
size: NA
D: NA
CDR3: CASSAGTPDSNQPQHF
DNA: TGTGCCAGCAGCGCCGGGACACCAGATAGCAATCAGCCCCAGCATTTT

J: TRBJ2-7
V: TRBV7-2
size: NA
D: TRBD2
CDR3: CASSPRTSGSYEQYF
DNA: TGTGCCAGCAGCCCAAGGACTAGCGGGAGTTACGAGCAGTACTTC

J: TRBJ2-3
V: TRBV30
size: NA
D: NA
CDR3: CAWSGVITDTQYF
DNA: TGTGCCTGGAGTGGTGTCATCACAGATACGCAGTATTTT

J: TRBJ2-3
V: TRBV6-4
size: NA
D: TRBD2
CDR3: CASSDNSGGATDTQYF
DNA: TGTGCCAGCAGTGACAATAGCGGGGGGGCCACAGATACGCAGTATTTT

J: TRBJ2-5
V: TRBV19
size: once
D: NA
CDR3: CASSANLRETQYF
DNA: TGTGCCAGTAGCGCAAATTTGAGGGAGACCCAGTACTTC

J: TRBJ2-7
V: TRBV5-1
size: NA
D: TRBD1
CDR3: CASSSGTGGYEQYF
DNA: TGCGCCAGCAGCTCCGGGACAGGGGGGTACGAGCAGTACTTC

J: TRBJ1-5
V: TRBV27
size: once
D: TRBD1
CDR3: CASRPLDRVNQPQHF
DNA: TGTGCCAGCAGACCTCTGGACAGGGTCAATCAGCCCCAGCATTTT

J: TRBJ2-4
V: TRBV30
size: NA
D: TRBD1
CDR3: CAWSPGTGDKNIQYF
DNA: TGTGCCTGGAGTCCCGGGACAGGGGACAAAAACATTCAGTACTTC

J: TRBJ1-1
V: TRBV10-2
size: NA
D: NA
CDR3: CASSEVNMNTEAFF
DNA: TGCGCCAGCAGTGAGGTGAACATGAACACTGAAGCTTTCTTT

J: TRBJ1-1
V: TRBV30
size: NA
D: NA
CDR3: CAWSGGLPNTEAFF
DNA: TGTGCCTGGAGTGGCGGGCTGCCGAACACTGAAGCTTTCTTT

J: TRBJ2-7
V: TRBV6-6
size: NA
D: NA
CDR3: CASSKGGLHYEQYF
DNA: TGTGCCAGCAGTAAGGGGGGGTTACACTACGAGCAGTACTTC

J: TRBJ2-7
V: TRBV7-2
size: NA
D: NA
CDR3: CASSLPGPRVRYF
DNA: TGTGCCAGCAGCTTACCCGGGCCGCGGGTGCGGTACTTC

J: TRBJ1-6
V: TRBV29-1
size: NA
D: NA
CDR3: CSASLDSNSPLHF
DNA: TGCAGCGCGTCGTTGGACAGTAATTCACCCCTCCACTTT

J: TRBJ2-3
V: TRBV11-3
size: once
D: NA
CDR3: CASSTGGTDTQYF
DNA: TGTGCCAGCAGCACCGGGGGCACAGATACGCAGTATTTT

J: TRBJ1-2
V: TRBV5-5
size: NA
D: NA
CDR3: CASSSRQVKPYYGYTF
DNA: TGTGCCAGCAGCTCGCGACAGGTCAAACCTTACTATGGCTACACCTTC

J: TRBJ1-5
V: TRBV28
size: NA
D: NA
CDR3: CASSPTSGPQHF
DNA: TGTGCCAGCAGTCCTACGAGTGGGCCCCAGCATTTT

J: TRBJ2-1
V: TRBV14
size: NA
D: NA
CDR3: CASSHLAPTYNEQFF
DNA: TGTGCCAGCAGCCACCTAGCGCCGACCTACAATGAGCAGTTCTTC

J: TRBJ1-1
V: TRBV6-5
size: NA
D: NA
CDR3: CASSSPGGTEAFF
DNA: TGTGCCAGCAGTTCCCCGGGTGGCACTGAAGCTTTCTTT

J: TRBJ1-4
V: TRBV2
size: NA
D: NA
CDR3: CASRPREIRNEKLFF
DNA: TGTGCCAGCAGGCCCCGGGAAATTAGAAATGAAAAGCTGTTTTTT

J: TRBJ1-3
V: TRBV27
size: once
D: NA
CDR3: CASSFLGQNTIYF
DNA: TGTGCCAGCAGTTTCCTGGGACAAAACACCATATATTTT

J: TRBJ2-2
V: TRBV5-8
size: NA
D: TRBD2
CDR3: CASSSSGRGPRTGELFF
DNA: TGTGCCAGCAGCTCGAGCGGGAGGGGTCCGAGGACCGGGGAGCTGTTTTTT

J: TRBJ1-1
V: TRBV9
size: NA
D: NA
CDR3: CASSVGDTNTEAFF
DNA: TGTGCCAGCAGCGTAGGGGACACCAACACTGAAGCTTTCTTT

J: TRBJ1-2
V: TRBV18
size: NA
D: NA
CDR3: CASSPEPNYGYTF
DNA: TGTGCCAGCTCACCAGAGCCTAACTATGGCTACACCTTC

J: TRBJ1-6
V: TRBV9
size: NA
D: NA
CDR3: CASSAEDGWGQRSLHF
DNA: TGTGCCAGCAGCGCTGAGGACGGCTGGGGGCAGAGATCCCTCCACTTT

J: TRBJ2-3
V: TRBV6-1
size: NA
D: TRBD2
CDR3: CASSEGTSGGISTDTQYF
DNA: TGTGCCAGCAGTGAAGGGACTAGCGGGGGGATTAGCACAGATACGCAGTATTTT

J: TRBJ1-3
V: TRBV7-2
size: NA
D: NA
CDR3: CASSLGHSGNTIYF
DNA: TGTGCCAGCAGCCTCGGACACTCTGGAAACACCATATATTTT

J: TRBJ2-1
V: TRBV6-1
size: NA
D: TRBD2
CDR3: CASSGSGRARNEQFF
DNA: TGTGCCAGCAGCGGGAGCGGGAGGGCCAGGAATGAGCAGTTCTTC

J: TRBJ2-2
V: TRBV30
size: NA
D: NA
CDR3: CAWRARGSSTGELFF
DNA: TGTGCCTGGAGGGCGAGGGGGTCAAGCACCGGGGAGCTGTTTTTT

J: TRBJ1-1
V: TRBV7-9
size: NA
D: TRBD1
CDR3: CASNFGTAPMNTEAFF
DNA: TGTGCCAGTAATTTCGGGACAGCTCCAATGAACACTGAAGCTTTCTTT

J: TRBJ2-5
V: TRBV9
size: NA
D: NA
CDR3: CASSVQGGRETQYF
DNA: TGTGCCAGCAGCGTTCAGGGAGGTCGAGAGACCCAGTACTTC

J: TRBJ2-1
V: TRBV27
size: once
D: TRBD1
CDR3: CASSRHGTANNYNEQFF
DNA: TGTGCCAGCAGTCGCCACGGGACAGCAAATAACTACAATGAGCAGTTCTTC

J: TRBJ1-2
V: TRBV19
size: NA
D: TRBD1
CDR3: CASSLGQNYGYTF
DNA: TGTGCCAGTAGCCTGGGACAGAACTATGGCTACACCTTC

J: TRBJ1-6
V: TRBV27
size: NA
D: NA
CDR3: CASSKGRDSPLHF
DNA: TGTGCCAGCAGCAAGGGGAGGGATTCACCCCTCCACTTT

J: TRBJ2-7
V: TRBV18
size: once
D: TRBD2
CDR3: CASSPKASGPYEQYF
DNA: TGTGCCAGCTCACCCAAGGCTAGCGGACCCTACGAGCAGTACTTC

J: TRBJ2-5
V: TRBV5-5
size: NA
D: TRBD1
CDR3: CASSSTGVETQYF
DNA: TGTGCCAGCAGCTCCACAGGGGTAGAGACCCAGTACTTC

J: TRBJ2-7
V: TRBV7-2
size: NA
D: NA
CDR3: CASSLGQSTFYEQYF
DNA: TGTGCCAGCAGCTTAGGACAGTCCACATTCTACGAGCAGTACTTC

J: TRBJ1-5
V: TRBV30
size: few
D: NA
CDR3: CAWSAPGQASYSNQPQHF
DNA: TGTGCCTGGAGTGCTCCGGGACAAGCCTCATATAGCAATCAGCCCCAGCATTTT

J: TRBJ1-1
V: TRBV7-2
size: NA
D: NA
CDR3: CASSPPTDMNTEAFF
DNA: TGTGCCAGCAGCCCTCCGACAGATATGAACACTGAAGCTTTCTTT

J: TRBJ2-5
V: TRBV5-5
size: NA
D: TRBD2
CDR3: CASSQDFGGGQETQYF
DNA: TGTGCCAGCAGCCAAGATTTCGGGGGGGGGCAAGAGACCCAGTACTTC

J: TRBJ1-1
V: TRBV19
size: NA
D: NA
CDR3: CASSYTRSNTEAFF
DNA: TGTGCCAGTAGTTACACACGCTCGAACACTGAAGCTTTCTTT

J: TRBJ2-7
V: TRBV10-3
size: few
D: TRBD2
CDR3: CAISMREYGYEQYF
DNA: TGTGCCATCAGTATGCGGGAGTATGGGTACGAGCAGTACTTC

J: TRBJ1-5
V: TRBV19
size: NA
D: TRBD1
CDR3: CASSGQGEQPQHF
DNA: TGTGCCAGTAGCGGACAGGGCGAGCAGCCCCAGCATTTT

J: TRBJ1-1
V: TRBV5-1
size: NA
D: TRBD1
CDR3: CASSLQGRTEAFF
DNA: TGCGCCAGCAGCTTACAGGGGCGCACTGAAGCTTTCTTT

J: TRBJ2-7
V: TRBV10-1
size: NA
D: TRBD1
CDR3: CASSESGTGYEQYF
DNA: TGCGCCAGCAGTGAGTCAGGGACAGGATACGAGCAGTACTTC

J: TRBJ2-2
V: TRBV4-3
size: NA
D: NA
CDR3: CASSQIPAQATGELFF
DNA: TGCGCCAGCAGCCAAATCCCTGCACAGGCCACCGGGGAGCTGTTTTTT

J: TRBJ1-1
V: TRBV19
size: NA
D: NA
CDR3: CASRLDSRTTEAFF
DNA: TGTGCCAGTAGACTCGACAGCCGAACAACTGAAGCTTTCTTT

J: TRBJ2-5
V: TRBV15
size: NA
D: NA
CDR3: CATSRDGGTQYF
DNA: TGTGCCACCAGCAGAGATGGCGGGACCCAGTACTTC

J: TRBJ2-5
V: TRBV4-1
size: NA
D: NA
CDR3: CASSQDPGTQYF
DNA: TGCGCCAGCAGCCAAGACCCAGGCACCCAGTACTTC

J: TRBJ1-2
V: TRBV7-2
size: NA
D: NA
CDR3: CASSPDRIYGYTF
DNA: TGTGCCAGCAGCCCTGACAGGATCTATGGCTACACCTTC

J: TRBJ1-2
V: TRBV30
size: NA
D: TRBD1
CDR3: CAWTTGAYGYTF
DNA: TGTGCCTGGACAACAGGGGCGTATGGCTACACCTTC